The 32 T cell receptor beta chains listed next were all sequenced from one sample in a study of T cells in localized non-small cell lung cancer. This table comes from immunoSEQ multiplex PCR, and its TCRdb copy is limited to in-frame clones, with some not included. Of 320 or so clones listed, about a sixth are singletons. Material: lung tumor tissue, obtained before any cancer treatment. The receptors stem from a male donor at least 60 years old with stage I lung adenocarcinoma.

By share, this clone ranks as large. The chain joins TRBV23-1 to TRBJ2-2; TRBD2 is a possible D gene (6 bases). TRBV23-1 is assigned to the ORF class and has an uncertain function. The CDR3 runs to 16 residues. V lost 6 bases and J 2 bases, leaving 16 bases between the germline ends. The CDR3 region has the DNA TGCGCCAGCAGCCCTATCGGGGGATCCAACACCGGGGAGCTGTTTTTT. This translates into CASSPIGGSNTGELFF.

This rearrangement joins TRBV11-3 to TRBJ1-2; D ambiguous. Trimming removed 0 bases from V and 6 bases from J, with 14 bases in between. Germline V CDR1 and CDR2: SGHNT, YENEEA. This CDR3 contains 15 residues. The chain's CDR3 is CASSLEGYFLDGYTF. For the CDR3, the DNA is TGTGCCAGCAGCTTAGAGGGTTATTTCCTCGATGGCTACACCTTC. Full variable domain (remainder filled in from reference TRBV11-3 and TRBJ1-2): EAGVVQSPRYKIIEKKQPVAFWCNPISGHNTLYWYLQNLGQGPELLIRYENEEAVDDSQLPKDRFSAERLKGVDSTLKIQPAELGDSAVYLCASSLEGYFLDGYTFGSGTRLTVV.

This clone qualifies as hyperexpanded. V usage is TRBV28 and J usage is TRBJ2-5, with D perhaps matching TRBD1 (6 bases). CDR3 length equals 13 residues. With 6 bases removed from V and 2 bases from J, the gap between germline ends came to 10 bases. From germline, CDR1 is MDHEN and CDR2 SYDVKM. In DNA form, the CDR3 reads TGTGCCAGCAGACAGGGTGGGCAAGAGACCCAGTACTTC. It is translated as CASRQGGQETQYF. The entire variable domain, with the rest obtained from reference TRBV28 and TRBJ2-5, is as follows: DVKVTQSSRYLVKRTGEKVFLECVQDMDHENMFWYRQDPGLGLRLIYFSYDVKMKEKGDIPEGYSVSREKKERFSLILESASTNQTSMYLCASRQGGQETQYFGPGTRLLVL.

The chain joins TRBV19 to TRBJ1-1; 8 nucleotides align to TRBD1. The CDR3 covers 15 residues. Trimming took 7 bases from V and 0 from J; bases not matched to a gene: 7. CDR1 LNHDA and CDR2 SQIVND come from the germline V gene (reference sequence). CDR3 sequence: CASKLGGQVNTEAFF. The CDR3 DNA reads TGTGCCAGTAAGTTGGGGGGACAGGTGAACACTGAAGCTTTCTTT.

This clone showed up just a few times. The chain uses TRBV9 and TRBJ1-6; the match to TRBD1 covers 7 bases. Per the germline V gene, CDR1 is SGDLS and CDR2 is YYNGEE. The CDR3 has 14 residues. J lost 7 bases, V lost 2 bases, and 3 bases had no gene match. CDR3 DNA: TGTGCCAGCAGCGTGGGACAGTTCAATTCACCCCTCCACTTT. It codes for CASSVGQFNSPLHF. The complete variable domain, with remaining parts taken from reference TRBV9 and TRBJ1-6, reads DSGVTQTPKHLITATGQRVTLRCSPRSGDLSVYWYQQSLDQGLQFLIQYYNGEERAKGNILERFSAQQFPDLHSELNLSSLELGDSALYFCASSVGQFNSPLHFGNGTRLTVT.

By sample share, this clone is large. The chain employs TRBV28 and TRBJ2-7; D not certain. The ends were cut back, 6 bases at V and 0 bases at J, with 18 bases in the middle. The CDR3 runs to 16 residues. Germline values: CDR1 MDHEN, CDR2 SYDVKM. CDR3 sequence: CASSRPLGSLSYEQYF. The DNA for the CDR3 is TGTGCCAGCAGCCGCCCTTTGGGGTCCCTCTCCTACGAGCAGTACTTC.

Written as DNA, the CDR3 is TGCGCCAGCACCTGGGACCTCCGGAACACGAACACTGAAGCTTTCTTT. Encoded protein: CASTWDLRNTNTEAFF. The chain carries TRBV5-1 and TRBJ1-1, with D possibly matching TRBD1 (5 bases). The CDR3 extends over 16 amino acids. The germline V and J ends were trimmed by 6 bases and 1 base, with 19 bases remaining between them. Germline V CDR1 and CDR2: SGHRS, YFSETQ.

This clone came up a few times. The rearrangement joins TRBV28 to TRBJ2-7, with a possible D match to TRBD1 (6 bases). Germline CDR1 is MDHEN and CDR2 is SYDVKM. The CDR3 is 14 amino acids. The ends were cut back, 7 bases at V and 3 bases at J, with 16 bases in the middle. The CDR3 DNA reads TGTGCCAGCAAACCAGGGACATTTCTCTACGAGCAGTACTTC. It specifies CASKPGTFLYEQYF.

This clone was observed a few times. This chain joins TRBV6-8 and TRBJ2-3, with 11 bases matching TRBD2. The CDR3 loop spans 14 amino acids. Germline values: CDR1 MNHGY, CDR2 SAAAGT. V lost 5 bases and J lost 5; bases outside the gene matches: 3. As DNA, the CDR3 is TGTGCCAGCAGTGACGGACTAGCGGGAGATACGCAGTATTTT. Its translation: CASSDGLAGDTQYF.

The CDR3 spells CASSTRAASGILAGELFF. In nucleotides, the CDR3 is TGCGCCAGCAGCACCCGGGCGGCTAGCGGGATCTTGGCCGGGGAGCTGTTTTTT. This chain connects TRBV23-1 to TRBJ2-2, with 9 positions matching TRBD2. TRBV23-1 is an ORF for which the function is uncertain. The CDR3 is 18 amino acids. The junction had 17 bases not matched to a gene; V was cut back by 6 bases and J by 6 bases.

This clone is labeled large. The chain couples TRBV6-8 to TRBJ2-1; D may be TRBD2 (6 bases). V lost 6 bases and J lost 7, with 19 bases in between. Germline V gene sequence: CDR1 MNHGY, CDR2 SAAAGT. The CDR3 extends over 15 amino acids. The chain's CDR3 is CASSPDSGSGNEQFF. The CDR3, as DNA: TGTGCCAGCAGCCCCGACAGCGGGTCAGGGAATGAGCAGTTCTTC.

The chain has TRBV18 and TRBJ2-1, with 11 positions matching TRBD2. The CDR3 covers 14 residues. The V gene's germline CDR1 is KGHSH and CDR2 LQKENI. V was pared by 5 bases and J by 6 bases, with 3 bases of the junction left unmatched. CDR3 nucleotides: TGTGCCAGCTCATGGCTAGCGGGGGGCAATGAGCAGTTCTTC. It is translated as CASSWLAGGNEQFF.

This clone qualifies as large. V usage is TRBV7-2 and J usage is TRBJ1-2; D remains unclear. Trimming left V 1 base short and J 4 bases short, with 7 bases between. Germline CDR1 reads SGHTA; CDR2 reads FQGNSA. The CDR3 extends over 13 amino acids. CDR3 DNA sequence: TGTGCCAGCAGCTTAGTTAAGGGCTATGGCTACACCTTC. Protein: CASSLVKGYGYTF.

In its sample, this clone was seen a few times. J is TRBJ1-2 and V is TRBV9; TRBD1 is a possible D gene (6 bases). The CDR3 runs to 13 residues. CDR1 and CDR2 (germline): SGDLS, YYNGEE. V dropped 6 bases and J dropped 4 bases, with 13 bases sitting between them. The chain's CDR3 is CASMTGGGYGYTF. The CDR3 nucleotides read TGTGCCAGCATGACAGGTGGCGGCTATGGCTACACCTTC.

The rearrangement uses TRBV29-1 and TRBJ2-6, with 8 bases matching TRBD1. CDR3 length: 15 residues. Germline CDR1 is SQVTM and CDR2 is ANQGSEA. V gave up 4 bases and J gave up 3 bases; unmatched junction bases: 5. In nucleotides, the CDR3 is TGCAGCGTTGGGACAGGGAATGATGGGGCCAACGTCCTGACTTTC. Amino acid sequence: CSVGTGNDGANVLTF.

This clone turned up a few times. The chain couples TRBV11-3 to TRBJ1-5; tentative D call: TRBD1 (6 bases). V shed 5 bases and J shed 1 base, with 12 bases lying between them. Germline V lookup: CDR1 SGHNT, CDR2 YENEEA. CDR3 length equals 15 residues. In nucleotides, the CDR3 is TGTGCCAGCAGCCCTCTCAGGGGCAGCAATCAGCCCCAGCATTTT. Translation gives CASSPLRGSNQPQHF.

This clone was observed a few times. The V gene is TRBV9, the J gene TRBJ2-7; D is unresolved. CDR3 length: 14 amino acids. Germline CDR1 SGDLS, CDR2 YYNGEE. Trimming pared 0 bases from V and 4 bases from J, leaving 11 bases between. CDR3 sequence reads: CASSVDVNSYEQYF. The CDR3 DNA reads as TGTGCCAGCAGCGTAGATGTTAACTCGTACGAGCAGTACTTC. The variable domain in full, with the rest retrieved from reference TRBV9 and TRBJ2-7, is DSGVTQTPKHLITATGQRVTLRCSPRSGDLSVYWYQQSLDQGLQFLIQYYNGEERAKGNILERFSAQQFPDLHSELNLSSLELGDSALYFCASSVDVNSYEQYFGPGTRLTVT.

This clone was seen a handful of times. This rearrangement joins TRBV11-3 to TRBJ2-1; D is unclear. Germline CDR1 SGHNT, CDR2 YENEEA. The CDR3 covers 14 residues. Trimming stripped 4 bases from V and 2 bases from J, with 9 bases between. The CDR3 loop is CASSSRSAYNEQFF. The CDR3 bases are TGTGCCAGCAGCTCCAGGAGTGCCTACAATGAGCAGTTCTTC. Full variable domain (remainder filled in from reference TRBV11-3 and TRBJ2-1): EAGVVQSPRYKIIEKKQPVAFWCNPISGHNTLYWYLQNLGQGPELLIRYENEEAVDDSQLPKDRFSAERLKGVDSTLKIQPAELGDSAVYLCASSSRSAYNEQFFGPGTRLTVL.

This clone was seen a few times. An end of the junction differs from the germline gene, which may be a read error. The V call is TRBV6-8, the J call TRBJ1-5; the D is unclear. Germline CDR1 reads MNHGY; CDR2 reads SAAAGT. The CDR3 covers 15 residues. The CDR3 is CAISAEGRGNQPQHF. CDR3 in DNA: TGTGCCATCAGTGCGGAGGGAAGGGGCAATCAGCCCCAGCATTTT.

This clone was counted only a few times. V is TRBV19 and J is TRBJ2-7; D remains ambiguous. The germline CDR1 and CDR2 sequences are LNHDA and SQIVND (reference sequence). Trimming left V 3 bases short and J 4 bases short, with 16 bases between. The CDR3 covers 15 residues. CDR3 protein: CASSISTSQVYEQYF. The DNA for the CDR3 is TGTGCCAGTAGTATCTCTACCAGCCAAGTTTACGAGCAGTACTTC.

The V and J genes are TRBV6-8 and TRBJ2-3; 8 bases align to TRBD2. Germline lookup yields CDR1 MNHGY and CDR2 SAAAGT. Trimming at V came to 4 bases and at J to 3 bases, leaving 3 bases not matched to a gene. The CDR3 runs to 14 residues. In DNA, the CDR3 is TGTGCCAGCAGTTTGACTAGCGAAACAGATACGCAGTATTTT. Protein: CASSLTSETDTQYF.

This chain joins TRBV9 and TRBJ2-7; D is possibly TRBD1 (6 bases). The V end was cut by 0 bases, the J end by 6 bases, with 16 bases between. The CDR3 is 15 residues long. Germline lookup yields CDR1 SGDLS and CDR2 YYNGEE. The DNA of the CDR3 is TGTGCCAGCAGCGTAGGAGGGACAACCGCCACCGAGCAGTACTTC. Protein sequence: CASSVGGTTATEQYF.

In its sample, this clone ranks as large. The CDR3 DNA reads TGTGCCAGCAGTTACTCGGAACTAGCAGATACGCAGTATTTT. Translation: CASSYSELADTQYF. The chain has TRBV6-8 and TRBJ2-3, with D possibly being TRBD2 (5 bases). The CDR3 length is 14 residues. CDR1 MNHGY and CDR2 SAAAGT come from the germline V gene. Trimming cost V 0 bases and J 4 bases, with 8 bases left between them.

Sample share makes this clone hyperexpanded (1% or more). The rearrangement links TRBV6-8 to TRBJ1-1; possibly TRBD1 for D (6 bases). CDR1 is MNHGY, CDR2 SAAAGT, per germline. V lost 5 bases and J lost 4, with 20 bases in between. The CDR3 has 16 residues. The CDR3 reads CASSDVRQAGGTEAFF. In DNA, the CDR3 is TGTGCCAGCAGTGATGTGCGACAGGCGGGCGGCACTGAAGCTTTCTTT.

The rearrangement joins TRBV11-3 to TRBJ2-1; D is uncertain. Germline V gene sequence: CDR1 SGHNT, CDR2 YENEEA. The V end lost 0 bases, the J end lost 0 bases, and 6 bases lay between the germline ends. The CDR3 spans 15 residues. CDR3 protein: CASSLDPGSYNEQFF. For the CDR3, the DNA is TGTGCCAGCAGCTTAGACCCCGGCTCCTACAATGAGCAGTTCTTC. The whole variable domain, remainder taken from reference TRBV11-3 and TRBJ2-1, is EAGVVQSPRYKIIEKKQPVAFWCNPISGHNTLYWYLQNLGQGPELLIRYENEEAVDDSQLPKDRFSAERLKGVDSTLKIQPAELGDSAVYLCASSLDPGSYNEQFFGPGTRLTVL.

Only a few counts were recorded for this clone. This chain connects TRBV12-5 to TRBJ1-1; no clear D. Germline CDR1 and CDR2: LGHNT and FRNRAP. This CDR3 contains 14 residues. The CDR3 DNA reads as TGTGCCAGCACCCTAACAGCGTCAAACACTGAAGCTTTCTTT. It is translated as CASTLTASNTEAFF.

By its share, this clone is large. V and J are TRBV6-8 and TRBJ1-2; TRBD1 agrees at 10 bases. Germline lookup yields CDR1 MNHGY and CDR2 SAAAGT. This CDR3 contains 15 residues. V gave up 4 bases and J gave up 11 bases; unmatched junction bases: 13. CDR3 DNA sequence: TGTGCCAGCAGTTCCACCCCCGGGACAGGGGCACGATACACCTTC. Amino acids: CASSSTPGTGARYTF.

The chain joins TRBV6-8 to TRBJ1-2, with 8 bases aligning to TRBD1. The junction had 5 bases not matched to a gene; V was cut back by 4 bases and J by 1 base. CDR1 is MNHGY, CDR2 SAAAGT, per germline. The CDR3 has 15 amino acids. Here the CDR3 DNA reads TGTGCCAGCAGTTCCCGGACAGGGCTTAACTATGGCTACACCTTC. Its translation: CASSSRTGLNYGYTF.

This clone was counted only a few times. The chain couples TRBV28 to TRBJ2-5; D might be TRBD1 (5 bases). V was pared by 3 bases and J by 4 bases, with 15 bases between. Germline V gene sequence: CDR1 MDHEN, CDR2 SYDVKM. This CDR3 contains 15 residues. The CDR3 region has the DNA TGTGCCAGCAGTTTGACAGTCTGGGTAGGAGAGACCCAGTACTTC. Translation: CASSLTVWVGETQYF.

This clone was picked up a small number of times. This rearrangement joins TRBV6-8 to TRBJ1-1, with D possibly being TRBD1 (5 bases). Between the trimmed V and J ends, which lost 5 bases and 1 base, there was a span of 8 bases. Germline CDR1 is MNHGY and CDR2 is SAAAGT. The CDR3 covers 13 residues. CDR3 DNA sequence: TGTGCCAGCAGTGCACAGGAGAACACTGAAGCTTTCTTT. Protein sequence: CASSAQENTEAFF.

The sample holds a few counts of this clone. This rearrangement joins TRBV9 to TRBJ2-1; 8 positions match TRBD2. This CDR3 spans 18 amino acids. J was trimmed by 2 bases and V by 0 bases; bases with no gene match: 10. CDR1 SGDLS and CDR2 YYNGEE come from the germline V gene. The CDR3 nucleotides are TGTGCCAGCAGCGTAGAAGGTGGGGCTAGCGGGCCCTACAATGAGCAGTTCTTC. This translates into CASSVEGGASGPYNEQFF.

The chain has TRBV18 and TRBJ1-2; D might be TRBD1 (5 bases). Germline-derived CDR1 and CDR2 are KGHSH and LQKENI. The CDR3 contains 13 residues. V gave up 2 bases and J gave up 2 bases, with 6 bases separating them. The CDR3 DNA sequence: TGTGCCAGCTCACCAGACAGAAACTATGGCTACACCTTC. Residues: CASSPDRNYGYTF.